This TCR beta chain was sequenced for a study of CD8 T cells in Susac syndrome. Random-hexamer reverse transcription was applied to roughly 0.5 to 1 ug RNA. TCRdb re-derived calls from the immunoSEQ multiplex PCR reads in MiXCR, one entry per CDR3 protein. The table includes over 350,000 distinct CDR3 sequences, 85% to 90% detected once. The sequenced target, TCR beta, came from blood CD8+ and CD4+ T cells. V lost 7 bases and J lost 4; bases outside the gene matches: 2. The CDR3 runs 13 residues. Germline loops: CDR1 SQVTM, CDR2 ANQGSEA. The genes are TRBV29-1 and TRBJ2-2; 11 positions agree with TRBD2. This TCR was sampled from a human donor with multiple sclerosis. The sample taken for sequencing was CD8+ T cells from PBMCs. The CDR3 sequence: CSAGTSGTGELFF. The DNA of the CDR3 is TGCAGCGCCGGGACTAGCGGCACCGGGGAGCTGTTTTTT.